This is a list of T cell receptor beta chains from one sample in a study of monozygotic twins with inflammatory bowel disease. TCRdb re-analyzed the 5' RACE reads; it lists each CDR3 protein once, without DNA. The data show nearly 450,000 distinct CDR3 sequences, and the top ten clones hold about 2.6%. The material sequenced was blood. These receptors came from a human donor with ulcerative colitis or Crohn's disease, or a healthy co-twin of an affected twin (not recorded which). The CDR3 runs from the conserved cysteine through the conserved F or W. Each record gives: V gene, J gene, CDR3 protein.

v_gene: TRBV5-1; j_gene: TRBJ2-7; CDR3aa: CASSIDSIYEQYF
v_gene: TRBV18; j_gene: TRBJ1-2; CDR3aa: CASSGSNYGYTF
v_gene: TRBV10-3; j_gene: TRBJ2-1; CDR3aa: CAISSGGLASDEQFF
v_gene: TRBV10-3; j_gene: TRBJ1-2; CDR3aa: CAISDGQSNYGYTF
v_gene: TRBV20-1; j_gene: TRBJ1-1; CDR3aa: CSARDAQGKGEAFF
v_gene: TRBV10-3; j_gene: TRBJ2-3; CDR3aa: CAISESTSPDTQYF
v_gene: TRBV5-1; j_gene: TRBJ1-1; CDR3aa: CASSLNQGGTEAFF
v_gene: TRBV7-2; j_gene: TRBJ1-2; CDR3aa: CASSDRTGSYGYTF
v_gene: TRBV10-3; j_gene: TRBJ2-1; CDR3aa: CALGSGTSGATGEQFF
v_gene: TRBV20-1; j_gene: TRBJ1-1; CDR3aa: CSARSSGLTEAFF
v_gene: TRBV28; j_gene: TRBJ2-7; CDR3aa: CASRWASGTNYEQYF
v_gene: TRBV7-2; j_gene: TRBJ2-7; CDR3aa: CASSPNSGGEQYF
v_gene: TRBV6-6; j_gene: TRBJ1-1; CDR3aa: CASSYTHSNTEAFF
v_gene: TRBV5-1; j_gene: TRBJ2-2; CDR3aa: CASSLVGPRPGELFF
v_gene: TRBV6-1; j_gene: TRBJ1-1; CDR3aa: CASSEPGGVTVEAFF
v_gene: TRBV19; j_gene: TRBJ1-1; CDR3aa: CASSIDYSPGAEAFF
v_gene: TRBV7-3; j_gene: TRBJ2-1; CDR3aa: CASSLRGIDYNEQFF
v_gene: TRBV7-3; j_gene: TRBJ2-2; CDR3aa: CASSLTRNTGELFF
v_gene: TRBV5-6; j_gene: TRBJ1-5; CDR3aa: CASSLGNQPLHF
v_gene: TRBV10-3; j_gene: TRBJ1-5; CDR3aa: CAISESWGYQPQHF
v_gene: TRBV5-6; j_gene: TRBJ2-3; CDR3aa: CASSLQGTRQRTQYF
v_gene: TRBV7-2; j_gene: TRBJ2-3; CDR3aa: CASSSTIGKGSHTQYF
v_gene: TRBV7-8; j_gene: TRBJ2-1; CDR3aa: CASSFPSGGISSNEQFF
v_gene: TRBV18; j_gene: TRBJ2-3; CDR3aa: CASSYSGLTTDTQYF
v_gene: TRBV7-8; j_gene: TRBJ2-1; CDR3aa: CASSFEPGTSELEQFF
v_gene: TRBV7-9; j_gene: TRBJ2-7; CDR3aa: CASSFDENYEQYF
v_gene: TRBV7-6; j_gene: TRBJ2-2; CDR3aa: CASSPRGGTNTGELFF